This T cell receptor (beta chain) was documented in a study of spatial heterogeneity in lung cancer. Study-wide results and limits: Mutation tallies in tumors tracked expanded intratumoral alpha and beta TCR counts.

As to time point: sample taken at primary tumor resection. Unsorted whole RNA samples from tumor, nontumor lung or frozen PBMC were sequenced. This clonotype was detected many times. Its antigen is still unknown. From the 5' RACE reads, TCRdb called clonotypes with MiXCR, one entry per CDR3 protein. The sample carries about 11,000 distinct CDR3 sequences, 6% to 9.5% recorded once. The germline CDR1 and CDR2 sequences are SEHNR and FQNEAQ (reference sequence). The CDR3 has 15 residues. V lost 6 bases, J lost 9 bases, and 8 bases stayed unmatched. The sequences come from lung tumor tissue, collected at surgery. The chain carries TRBV7-9 and TRBJ1-6, with TRBD1 matching over 10 bases. The sequence came from a female donor with early-stage non-small cell lung cancer. The CDR3 region is CASSSGDRGRSPLHF. Written as DNA, the CDR3 is TGTGCCAGCAGTTCTGGCGACAGGGGGCGTTCACCCCTCCACTTT.